The clone carrying this T cell receptor beta chain was observed many times. Time point given: newly diagnosed GD, antithyroid drugs for less than 3 months. Isolated PBMC RNA provided the starting material for the TCR library. These data are taken from a study of regulatory T cells in long-lasting Graves disease. Trimming removed 1 base from V and 7 bases from J; junction bases left unmatched: 7. CDR1 and CDR2 (germline): SGHAT, FQNNGV. The CDR3 sequence is 15 residues long. Relying on iRepertoire HTBI primers and Arm-PCR of CDR3 regions, the team built TCR beta libraries. TCRdb re-derived calls from the multiplex PCR reads in MiXCR, one entry per CDR3 protein. The sample has about 620,000 distinct CDR3 sequences, about 16% seen once. These records were also assigned to another study, of T cells in Graves' hyperthyroidism and ophthalmopathy.

V gene TRBV11-2 combines with J gene TRBJ2-1; 7 nucleotides align to TRBD1. The source is a woman aged 25 to 45 with Graves disease. The material was peripheral blood mononuclear cells (PBMCs), obtained at new diagnosis, from a patient treated with antithyroid drugs. CDR3 protein: CASSLVGGAGNEQFF. The CDR3 DNA sequence: TGTGCCAGCAGCTTAGTAGGGGGCGCCGGGAATGAGCAGTTCTTC.